A selection of T cell receptor beta chains follows, all from one sample in a study of T cell responses to AZD1222 COVID-19 vaccine. Produced via immunoSEQ multiplex PCR; TCRdb's table is partial and in-frame only. The sample holds approximately 110,000 clones, around 84% seen once. Sequencing was performed on peripheral blood, taken on day 0 of AZD1222 vaccination. The receptor set was obtained from an adult in good health. The CDR3 runs from the conserved cysteine through the conserved F or W. Each record gives: CDR3 length, J gene, D gene, clone size, V gene, CDR3 DNA, CDR3 protein. A D gene is named only where the DNA matches it firmly. Some rows have no size entry. The others give once, few or many, or a class for an expanded clone.

>13|TRBJ1-1|-|once|TRBV28
TGTGCCAGCAGCCGCCCAGGGGCGGCTGAAGCTTTCTTT
CASSRPGAAEAFF
>15|TRBJ2-4|TRBD1|-|TRBV5-1
TGCGCCAGCAGCCCGCCCCAGGGGGCAGGAGACATTCAGTACTTC
CASSPPQGAGDIQYF
>14|TRBJ1-5|-|few|TRBV1
TGCACCAGCAGCCCCACAGGGTCCAATCAGCCCCAGCATTTT
CTSSPTGSNQPQHF
>16|TRBJ2-5|TRBD1|-|TRBV4-2
TGTGCCAGCAGCCAACCCGGACAGGGGGGGGGAGAGACCCAGTACTTC
CASSQPGQGGGETQYF
>15|TRBJ1-3|TRBD1|-|TRBV3-1/TRBV3-2
TGTGCCAGCAACCATCCGGGACAGGGGGCGGACACCATATATTTT
CASNHPGQGADTIYF
>15|TRBJ1-6|-|few|TRBV19
TGTGCCAGTAACCCAAAGGACGGGTATAATTCACCCCTCCACTTT
CASNPKDGYNSPLHF
>13|TRBJ1-2|TRBD1|-|TRBV7-2
TGTGCCAGCAGTTTCGGACAGGGGAGAGGCTACACCTTC
CASSFGQGRGYTF
>16|TRBJ1-2|TRBD1|-|TRBV11-2
TGTGCCAGCAGCCGGGACAGGGGGGGTTTTAACTATGGCTACACCTTC
CASSRDRGGFNYGYTF
>11|TRBJ1-1|-|once|TRBV30
TGTGCCTGGAGTACCGGGGGGGAAGCTTTCTTT
CAWSTGGEAFF
>13|TRBJ2-5|-|-|TRBV5-1
TGCGCCAGCAGCTCTGACAGTTCCGAGACCCAGTACTTC
CASSSDSSETQYF
>13|TRBJ2-1|-|few|TRBV6-4
TGTGCCAGCAGTGACTCTAGCTACAATGAGCAGTTCTTC
CASSDSSYNEQFF
>15|TRBJ1-1|-|-|TRBV6-6
TGTGCCAGCAGTTACCGTCAGGGGAACCTCGCTGAAGCTTTCTTT
CASSYRQGNLAEAFF
>13|TRBJ1-2|-|-|TRBV12-3/TRBV12-4
TGTGCCAGCAGTCAATTATCCGGGGGGGGCTACACCTTC
CASSQLSGGGYTF
>15|TRBJ2-3|-|-|TRBV3-1/TRBV3-2
TGTGCCAGCAGCCCTACCGTGGGTCCCACAGATACGCAGTATTTT
CASSPTVGPTDTQYF
>12|TRBJ2-3|-|-|TRBV29-1
TGCAGCGGGGGGAGCCCCCCAGATACGCAGTATTTT
CSGGSPPDTQYF
>16|TRBJ2-6|TRBD1|-|TRBV5-1
TGCGCCAGCAGCATCGACAGGGCCTCTGGGGCCAACGTCCTGACTTTC
CASSIDRASGANVLTF
>15|TRBJ1-1|-|-|TRBV7-9
TGTGCCAGCAGCTTAGAAGGAAGGGGAGGGACTGAAGCTTTCTTT
CASSLEGRGGTEAFF
>14|TRBJ2-7|-|-|TRBV19
TGTGCCAGTAGTATAGCGGCCATTTCCTACGAGCAGTACTTC
CASSIAAISYEQYF
>13|TRBJ2-1|TRBD2|-|TRBV30
TGTGCCTGGAGGGGACTAGCGGGGAATGAACAGTTCTTC
CAWRGLAGNEQFF
>15|TRBJ1-2|-|-|TRBV15
TGTGCCACCAGCAGAGATCGGGCCGCGGAGGGTGGCTACACCTTC
CATSRDRAAEGGYTF
>14|TRBJ1-2|-|-|TRBV7-9
TGTGCCAGCAGCTCCTCGTTGGGCGACTATGGCTACACCTTC
CASSSSLGDYGYTF
>17|TRBJ2-4|TRBD1|-|TRBV4-1
TGCGCCAGCAGCCAAGGAACTAGGACAGGGACCAAAAACATTCAGTACTTC
CASSQGTRTGTKNIQYF
>15|TRBJ2-5|-|-|TRBV7-6
TGTGCCAGCAGCCCGGCGTGGGCTGGGGTGGAGACCCAGTACTTC
CASSPAWAGVETQYF
>15|TRBJ2-7|TRBD2|-|TRBV9
TGTGCCAGCAGCGAGCGGGAGGGCGGGTTCTCCGAGCAGTACTTC
CASSEREGGFSEQYF
>13|TRBJ1-6|-|-|TRBV28
TGTGCCAGCAAACCGGGACAAAATTCACCCCTCCACTTT
CASKPGQNSPLHF
>13|TRBJ1-1|-|few|TRBV28
TGTGCCAGCACTTTCAACAGGAACACTGAAGCTTTCTTT
CASTFNRNTEAFF
>13|TRBJ1-2|-|few|TRBV18
TGTGCCAGCTCGGTGGACGGGGATTATGGCTACACCTTC
CASSVDGDYGYTF
>15|TRBJ1-1|-|-|TRBV4-3
TGCGCCAGCAGCCAAGAAAGAGACCGTTACACTGAAGCTTTCTTT
CASSQERDRYTEAFF